This TCR beta chain was captured by sequencing in a study of cytomegalovirus exposure and HLA in healthy donors. Study observations and caveats: Testing in vitro showed a few CMV-associated chains specific for CMV antigens. Some TCR beta chains (roughly 150 of them) were listed as cytomegalovirus-associated.

Only a few counts were recorded for this clone. Its antigen is unknown. CDR3 size: 14 residues. Germline CDR1 MDHEN, CDR2 SYDVKM. The V gene lost 10 bases and the J gene lost 1 base, with 11 bases spanning the gap. TCRdb keeps only in-frame clones here, not all; method: immunoSEQ multiplex PCR. Counted here are 300,000 to 450,000 clones, roughly 90% occurring once; the ten biggest clones make up 0.83%. The chain combines TRBV28 with TRBJ2-6; no clear D. The sequence was obtained from a woman younger than 35 in good health and CMV-seronegative. The sample comprised PBMCs. The CDR3 region has the DNA TGTGCCACCTACGGAGTGTCTGGGGCCAACGTCCTGACTTTC. Translating gives CATYGVSGANVLTF.